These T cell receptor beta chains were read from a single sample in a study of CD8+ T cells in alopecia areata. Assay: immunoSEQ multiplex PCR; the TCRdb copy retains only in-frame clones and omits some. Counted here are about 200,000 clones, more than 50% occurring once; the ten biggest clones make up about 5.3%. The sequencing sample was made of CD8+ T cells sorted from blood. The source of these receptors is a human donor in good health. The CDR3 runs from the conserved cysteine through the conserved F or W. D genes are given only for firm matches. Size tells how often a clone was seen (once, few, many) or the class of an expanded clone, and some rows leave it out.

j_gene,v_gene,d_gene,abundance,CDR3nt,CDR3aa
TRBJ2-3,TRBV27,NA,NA,TGTGCCAGCAGTTTAATCCGCCACTCCACAGATACGCAGTATTTT,CASSLIRHSTDTQYF
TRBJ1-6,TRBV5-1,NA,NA,TGCGCCAGCAGCTTGGAAGGCGGCCAGTCACCCCTCCACTTT,CASSLEGGQSPLHF
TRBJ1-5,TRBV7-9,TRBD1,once,TGTGCCAGCAGTTGGGACAGGGAAAGCAATCAGCCCCAGCATTTT,CASSWDRESNQPQHF
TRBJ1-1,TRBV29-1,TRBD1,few,TGCAGCGTGGGACAGGGGGGGATCATCTTT,CSVGQGGIIF
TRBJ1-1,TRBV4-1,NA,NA,TGCGCCAGCAGCCAAGTCCAGGGAAAAACTGAAGCTTTCTTT,CASSQVQGKTEAFF
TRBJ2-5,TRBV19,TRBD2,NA,TGTGCCAGTAGTATCGCGGGAGGGGGCTATGAGACCCAGTACTTC,CASSIAGGGYETQYF
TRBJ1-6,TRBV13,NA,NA,TGTGCCAGCAGCTTAGGTGGTTTCGATAATTCACCCCTCCACTTT,CASSLGGFDNSPLHF
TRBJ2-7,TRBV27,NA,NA,TGTGCCAGCAGTTTGGAGCAGGGTTCCTACGAGCAGTACTTC,CASSLEQGSYEQYF
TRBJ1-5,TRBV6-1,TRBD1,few,TGTGCCAGCAGTGAAAGACAGGGGGCCGGCAATCAGCCCCAGCATTTT,CASSERQGAGNQPQHF
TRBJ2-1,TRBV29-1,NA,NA,TGCAGCGTTGGGACAAGCTGGGGTGAGCAGTTCTTC,CSVGTSWGEQFF
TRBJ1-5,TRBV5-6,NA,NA,TGTGCCAGCAGCTCTCGACAGGACAATCAGCCCCAGCATTTT,CASSSRQDNQPQHF
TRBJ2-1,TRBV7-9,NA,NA,TGTGCCAGCAGCCTCACTAGTCGGTCTGAGCAGTTCTTC,CASSLTSRSEQFF
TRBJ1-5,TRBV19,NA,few,TGTGCCAGTAGTACTAGAACAAGGGATCAGCCCCAGCATTTT,CASSTRTRDQPQHF
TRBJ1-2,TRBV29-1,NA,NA,TGCAGCGTTGCCGGGGGAGGTGGCTACACCTTC,CSVAGGGGYTF
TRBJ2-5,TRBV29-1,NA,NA,TGCGGCGTTGAAAGGGCCCAAGAGACCCAGTACTTC,CGVERAQETQYF
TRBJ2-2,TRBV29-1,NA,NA,TGCAGCGTTAGGGATCGGGGGTCGAACACCGGGGAGCTGTTTTTT,CSVRDRGSNTGELFF
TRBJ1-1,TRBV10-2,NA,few,TGCGCCAGCAGTGCACGGATGAACACTGAAGCTTTCTTT,CASSARMNTEAFF
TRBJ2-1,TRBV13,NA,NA,TGTGCCAGCAGCCCGTTCAGTGAGATCTACAATGAGCAGTTCTTC,CASSPFSEIYNEQFF
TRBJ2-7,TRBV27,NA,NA,TGTGCCAGCAGTGTCGACAGGGACTTCTACGAGCAGTACTTC,CASSVDRDFYEQYF
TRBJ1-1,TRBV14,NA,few,TGTGCCAGCAGCGGCATGGGGGTTGGCACTGAAGCTTTCTTT,CASSGMGVGTEAFF
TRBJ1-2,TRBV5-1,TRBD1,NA,TGCGCCAGCAGCACGACAGGGGAAGGGAGCTATGGCTACACCTTC,CASSTTGEGSYGYTF
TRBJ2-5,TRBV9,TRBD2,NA,TGTGCCAGCAGCGTCGGGGCAGGACTAGCGGGGGGAGAGACCCAGTACTTC,CASSVGAGLAGGETQYF
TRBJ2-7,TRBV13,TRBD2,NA,TGTGCCAGCAGCTCCGGGACTAGCGGGGTCAAGCAGTACTTC,CASSSGTSGVKQYF
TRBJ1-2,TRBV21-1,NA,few,TGTGCCAGCAGCCAGAGGAGGAATGGCTACACCTTC,CASSQRRNGYTF
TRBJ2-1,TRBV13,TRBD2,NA,TGTGCCAGCATCGTGAGGCTGCGGGGGAGGGATGAGCAGTTCTTC,CASIVRLRGRDEQFF
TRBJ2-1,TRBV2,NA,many,TGTGCCAGCAGTGAAGCGGCGGGGATTGAGCAGTTCTTC,CASSEAAGIEQFF
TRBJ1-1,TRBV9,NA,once,TGTGCCAGCACCCCAGGGACCATGAACACTGAAGCTTTCTTT,CASTPGTMNTEAFF
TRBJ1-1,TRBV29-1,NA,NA,TGCAGCGCTTCCGCCCCGAACACTGAAGCTTTCTTT,CSASAPNTEAFF
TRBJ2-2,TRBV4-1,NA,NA,TGCGCCAGCAGCAGGGACCGACTGAACACCGGGGAGCTGTTTTTT,CASSRDRLNTGELFF
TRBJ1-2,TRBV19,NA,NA,TGTGCCAGTAGATACCCAGGGTACCTTCAGAATGGCTACACCTTC,CASRYPGYLQNGYTF
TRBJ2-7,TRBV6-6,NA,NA,TGTGCCAGCAGTTACTCCAGCTCCTACGAGCAGTACTTC,CASSYSSSYEQYF
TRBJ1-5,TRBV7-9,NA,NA,TGTGCCAGCAATGGAGCCCTTAATCAGCCCCAGCATTTT,CASNGALNQPQHF
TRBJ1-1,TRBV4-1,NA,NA,TGCGCCAGCAGCCAAGAAGGGGGGTTCCGCACTGAAGCTTTCTTT,CASSQEGGFRTEAFF
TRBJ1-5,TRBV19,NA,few,TGTGCCAGTAGTCTGGCCGGAAGGGGTAATCAGCCCCAGCATTTT,CASSLAGRGNQPQHF
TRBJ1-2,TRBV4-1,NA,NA,TGCGCCAGCAGCCAAGATGGCGGGAACTATGGCTACACCTTC,CASSQDGGNYGYTF
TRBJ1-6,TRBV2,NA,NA,TGTGCCAGCAAGACGGGGGCAAATGATTCACCCCTCCACTTT,CASKTGANDSPLHF
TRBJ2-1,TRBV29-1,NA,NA,TGCAGCGTTGCCTCTAGCGAGAATGAGCAGTTCTTC,CSVASSENEQFF
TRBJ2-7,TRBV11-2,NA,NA,TGTGCCAGCAGCCCGCCCCCCGACAGGGAGCAGTACTTC,CASSPPPDREQYF
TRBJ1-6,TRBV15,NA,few,TGTGCCACCAGCAGAGAGGACGGACCTAATTCACCCCTCCACTTT,CATSREDGPNSPLHF
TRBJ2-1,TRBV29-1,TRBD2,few,TGCAGCGTTGAAGGGGTGGTACTAGCGGGGGTCCCTAGAAATGAGCAGTTCTTC,CSVEGVVLAGVPRNEQFF
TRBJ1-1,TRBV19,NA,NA,TGTGCCAGTAGCCGGAGATCTGAAGCTTTCTTT,CASSRRSEAFF
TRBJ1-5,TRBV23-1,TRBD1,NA,TGCGCCAGCAGTCCCCCCAGACAGGGGATGGGTCAGCCCCAGCATTTT,CASSPPRQGMGQPQHF
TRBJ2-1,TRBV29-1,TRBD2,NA,TGCAGCGTTGTTATAGCGGGGGCCTACAATGAGCAGTTCTTC,CSVVIAGAYNEQFF
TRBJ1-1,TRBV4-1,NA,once,TGCGCCAGCAGCCATATGGGCAATTTAAACACTGAAGCTTTCTTT,CASSHMGNLNTEAFF
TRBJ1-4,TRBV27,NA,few,TGTGCCGCCTGGGGAGGTGGGGAAAAACTGTTTTTT,CAAWGGGEKLFF
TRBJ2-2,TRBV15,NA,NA,TGTGCCACCAGCGGTTGGGGATTGGTTTCGGTCACCGGGGAGCTGTTTTTT,CATSGWGLVSVTGELFF
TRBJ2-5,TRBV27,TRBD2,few,TGTGCCAGCAGTGGCTGGACTAGCGGGGAGACCCAGTACTTC,CASSGWTSGETQYF
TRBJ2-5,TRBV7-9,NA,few,TGTGCCAGCAGCTCTCTCGAGGAGACCCAGTACTTC,CASSSLEETQYF
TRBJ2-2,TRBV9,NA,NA,TGTGCCAGCAGCGTAGAGGGCACCGGGGAGCTGTTTTTT,CASSVEGTGELFF
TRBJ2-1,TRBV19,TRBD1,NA,TGTGCCAGTAGTATAGGACAGGGTGAGCAGTTCTTC,CASSIGQGEQFF
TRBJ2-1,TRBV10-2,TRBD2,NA,TGCGCCAGCAGTGTAGTAGATCGATTGGGTCTAGCGGGGTTAAAGCAGTTCTTC,CASSVVDRLGLAGLKQFF
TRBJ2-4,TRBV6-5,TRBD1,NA,TGTGCCAGCAGTATCGACAGGGGGGAAAACATTCAGTACTTC,CASSIDRGENIQYF
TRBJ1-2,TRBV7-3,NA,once,TGTGCCAGCGGTTCAGGGCCCAACTATGGCTACACCTTC,CASGSGPNYGYTF
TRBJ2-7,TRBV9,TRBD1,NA,TGTGCCAGCAGCGCGGGGGGACAGGGTACCTACGAGCAGTACTTC,CASSAGGQGTYEQYF
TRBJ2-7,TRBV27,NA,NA,TGTGCCAGCAGGTCAGCGGAATACGAGCAGTACTTC,CASRSAEYEQYF
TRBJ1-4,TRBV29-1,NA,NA,TGCAGCGCTCACTCGGAGGAGTATGAAAAACTGTTTTTT,CSAHSEEYEKLFF
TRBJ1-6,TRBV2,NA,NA,TGTGCCAGCAGTGAAGATACAGGGAATTCACCCCTCCACTTT,CASSEDTGNSPLHF